The rows below give T cell receptor beta chains drawn from one sample of a study of blood T cells in healthy people across ages. In TCRdb, the 5' RACE reads were re-called with MiXCR into one record per CDR3 protein. The data hold around 1.5 million distinct CDR3 sequences, with 45% to 70% observed a single time. Input material: blood. The receptors derive from a man aged 18 to 29 in good health. Each CDR3 is given with its conserved first and last residue. Fields, in order: J gene, clone size, V gene, D gene, CDR3 protein, CDR3 DNA. A D gene is named only where the DNA matches it firmly. For some rows the clone size is stated as once, few or many, or as a class when expanded; others skip it.

TRBJ2-1 | - | TRBV12-3/TRBV12-4 | - | CASRPGPRGQFF | TGTGCCAGCAGACCGGGGCCGAGGGGGCAGTTCTTC
TRBJ1-6 | - | TRBV20-1 | - | CSARVGRANNSPLHF | TGCAGTGCTAGAGTCGGGCGGGCGAATAATTCACCCCTCCACTTT
TRBJ1-1 | - | TRBV12-3/TRBV12-4 | - | CASSYRTIEAFF | TGTGCCAGCAGTTACAGGACGATTGAAGCTTTCTTT
TRBJ2-6 | many | TRBV29-1 | - | CSVDGGSGANVLTF | TGCAGCGTTGATGGTGGCTCTGGGGCCAACGTCCTGACTTTC
TRBJ2-7 | - | TRBV6-6 | - | CASSYITTDPSEQYF | TGTGCCAGCAGTTACATCACGACAGATCCCAGCGAGCAGTACTTC
TRBJ1-1 | - | TRBV2 | TRBD1 | CASTDRGKLNTEAFF | TGTGCCAGCACAGACAGGGGCAAATTGAACACTGAAGCTTTCTTT
TRBJ2-1 | - | TRBV6-2/TRBV6-3 | TRBD2 | CATDGLAGIYNEQFF | TGTGCCACCGACGGACTAGCGGGGATCTACAATGAGCAGTTCTTC
TRBJ1-5 | once | TRBV13 | - | CASSIQGFNQPQHF | TGTGCCAGCAGCATTCAGGGGTTCAATCAGCCCCAGCATTTT
TRBJ1-2 | few | TRBV29-1 | TRBD1 | CSVEGQGDGYTF | TGCAGCGTTGAAGGACAGGGGGATGGCTACACCTTC
TRBJ2-5 | - | TRBV7-9 | - | CASSRHRNEQYF | TGTGCCAGCAGCCGGCATCGTAATGAGCAGTACTTC
TRBJ1-1 | - | TRBV29-1 | - | CSAGPTPAPRQGDTEAFF | TGCAGCGCAGGGCCAACCCCAGCGCCCCGTCAAGGGGACACTGAAGCTTTCTTT
TRBJ2-7 | - | TRBV28 | - | CASMGIYEQYF | TGTGCCAGCATGGGGATCTACGAGCAGTACTTC
TRBJ2-2 | few | TRBV29-1 | - | CSAGEGVTGELFF | TGCAGCGCCGGGGAGGGGGTCACCGGGGAGCTGTTTTTT
TRBJ1-4 | few | TRBV7-2 | - | CASSLTTGLGGEKLFF | TGTGCCAGCAGCTTAACGACAGGTTTGGGGGGTGAAAAACTGTTTTTT
TRBJ2-7 | - | TRBV27 | - | CASSSPDRRYEQYF | TGTGCCAGCAGTTCACCAGACAGGCGCTACGAGCAGTACTTC
TRBJ1-3 | - | TRBV12-3/TRBV12-4 | TRBD1 | CAVRQGNSGNTIYF | TGTGCCGTGCGACAGGGCAACTCTGGAAACACCATATATTTT
TRBJ1-1 | - | TRBV4-1 | - | CASSQEGGADTEAFF | TGCGCCAGCAGCCAAGAAGGCGGGGCAGATACTGAAGCTTTCTTT
TRBJ2-1 | - | TRBV10-3 | TRBD2 | CAISELSTSGTYNEQFF | TGTGCCATCAGTGAACTATCGACTAGCGGAACCTACAATGAGCAGTTCTTC
TRBJ2-5 | few | TRBV24-1 | - | CATSDKYNEQYF | TGTGCCACCAGTGATAAGTACAATGAGCAGTACTTC
TRBJ2-7 | - | TRBV10-1 | - | CASSDFTHEQYF | TGCGCCAGCAGTGATTTTACCCACGAGCAGTACTTC
TRBJ1-2 | - | TRBV6-5 | - | CASTTLGTSLYGYTF | TGTGCCAGCACCACATTGGGGACTTCCCTCTATGGCTACACCTTC
TRBJ2-1 | once | TRBV30 | TRBD2 | CAWKSGRNNEQFF | TGTGCCTGGAAAAGCGGGAGAAACAATGAGCAGTTCTTC
TRBJ2-2 | few | TRBV4-2 | TRBD1 | CASSQPGQGPDEVTGELFF | TGTGCCAGCAGCCAACCGGGACAGGGGCCCGATGAGGTCACCGGGGAGCTGTTTTTT
TRBJ2-5 | few | TRBV20-1 | - | CSARGGALLETQYF | TGCAGTGCTAGGGGGGGCGCCCTTTTGGAGACCCAGTACTTC
TRBJ2-1 | - | TRBV27 | TRBD2 | CASSWVAGGRNEQFF | TGTGCCAGCAGTTGGGTAGCGGGGGGGCGGAATGAGCAGTTCTTC
TRBJ1-2 | - | TRBV2 | - | CASRGDSLYGYTF | TGTGCCAGCAGGGGTGACAGCCTCTATGGCTACACCTTC
TRBJ1-2 | - | TRBV12-5 | - | CASGSEGVGGYTF | TGTGCTAGTGGCTCCGAGGGGGTGGGCGGCTACACCTTC
TRBJ2-1 | once | TRBV11-1 | - | CASSYNPGDEQFF | TGTGCCAGCAGCTATAACCCCGGAGATGAGCAGTTCTTC
TRBJ2-7 | - | TRBV20-1 | - | CSARGREDKYLSLDEQYF | TGCAGTGCTAGAGGTAGGGAGGATAAATACCTCAGCCTGGACGAGCAGTACTTC
TRBJ2-2 | - | TRBV7-2 | - | CASSLTVRGTGELFF | TGTGCCAGCAGCCTTACGGTCCGAGGGACCGGGGAGCTGTTTTTT
TRBJ2-1 | - | TRBV4-2 | TRBD2 | CASSHPGLAGGLEQFF | TGTGCCAGCAGCCACCCGGGACTAGCGGGGGGGCTCGAGCAGTTCTTC
TRBJ1-1 | - | TRBV10-3 | - | CAIKSGLRDTEAFF | TGTGCCATCAAGTCAGGGCTGAGAGACACTGAAGCTTTCTTT
TRBJ2-6 | - | TRBV3-1 | - | CASRPYDSSVRATGANVLTF | TGTGCCAGCAGGCCATACGACAGTTCCGTAAGGGCCACCGGGGCCAACGTCCTGACTTTC
TRBJ2-3 | - | TRBV12-3/TRBV12-4 | - | CASSLGSGAGSQYF | TGTGCCAGCAGTTTGGGGTCGGGGGCCGGATCGCAGTATTTT
TRBJ2-5 | many | TRBV7-2 | - | CASSLGGRAETQYF | TGTGCCAGCAGCTTAGGGGGCAGGGCCGAGACCCAGTACTTC
TRBJ1-2 | few | TRBV28 | TRBD1 | CASSFGQGLYGYTF | TGTGCCAGCAGTTTCGGACAGGGCTTGTATGGCTACACCTTC
TRBJ2-1 | - | TRBV12-3/TRBV12-4 | - | CASRKGAGINEQFF | TGTGCCAGCAGGAAGGGGGCGGGAATAAATGAGCAGTTCTTC
TRBJ1-4 | - | TRBV5-5 | - | CASSLAVREKLFF | TGTGCCAGCAGCTTGGCCGTGAGGGAAAAACTGTTTTTT
TRBJ2-7 | - | TRBV29-1 | - | CSVAGQWSSYEQYF | TGCAGCGTTGCTGGGCAGTGGAGCTCCTACGAGCAGTACTTC
TRBJ2-7 | few | TRBV20-1 | - | CSAREGVEPSYEQYF | TGCAGTGCTAGAGAGGGGGTCGAACCTTCCTACGAGCAGTACTTC
TRBJ2-4 | few | TRBV4-3 | - | CASSQDVGAAFTGGNIQYF | TGCGCCAGCAGCCAAGATGTCGGGGCAGCTTTCACTGGGGGAAACATTCAGTACTTC
TRBJ1-1 | - | TRBV11-2 | - | CASRYMNTEAFF | TGTGCCAGCAGGTACATGAACACTGAAGCTTTCTTT
TRBJ2-6 | - | TRBV20-1 | - | CSASRDSGANVLTF | TGCAGTGCCAGTCGCGACTCTGGGGCCAACGTCCTGACTTTC
TRBJ2-7 | - | TRBV10-3 | TRBD1 | CAIQGQGGYEQYF | TGTGCCATCCAGGGACAGGGGGGATACGAGCAGTACTTC
TRBJ2-1 | - | TRBV4-1 | - | CASSQNLRVDYNEQFF | TGCGCCAGCAGCCAAAACCTCAGGGTTGACTACAATGAGCAGTTCTTC
TRBJ2-5 | - | TRBV20-1 | - | CSAGHFGERQETQYF | TGCAGTGCTGGCCACTTTGGCGAAAGGCAAGAGACCCAGTACTTC
TRBJ2-4 | - | TRBV4-2 | - | CASSQLILQSSLAKNIQYF | TGTGCCAGCAGCCAATTAATCCTCCAGAGCAGTCTAGCCAAAAACATTCAGTACTTC
TRBJ2-5 | - | TRBV29-1 | - | CSVESSAIETQYF | TGCAGCGTTGAAAGCTCGGCCATAGAGACCCAGTACTTC
TRBJ1-6 | - | TRBV20-1 | - | CSVRYTTTYNSPLHF | TGCAGTGTTCGTTACACCACGACCTATAATTCACCCCTCCACTTT
TRBJ2-2 | - | TRBV4-1 | TRBD1 | CASSQVIGGTGELFF | TGCGCCAGCAGCCAAGTTATAGGGGGCACCGGGGAGTTGTTTTTT
TRBJ1-2 | once | TRBV6-1 | - | CASSRTQGYGYTF | TGTGCCAGCAGTAGGACTCAGGGCTATGGCTACACCTTC
TRBJ2-2 | once | TRBV15 | - | CATSSQTTILGGTGELFF | TGTGCCACCAGCAGCCAGACAACAATCCTCGGTGGCACCGGGGAGCTGTTTTTT
TRBJ2-5 | few | TRBV6-5 | - | CASSLRGEWETQYF | TGTGCCAGCAGTTTAAGGGGCGAGTGGGAGACCCAGTACTTC
TRBJ2-3 | once | TRBV20-1 | - | CSARGRKENTDTQYF | TGCAGTGCTAGAGGGCGTAAAGAAAACACAGATACGCAGTATTTT
TRBJ2-1 | - | TRBV6-1 | TRBD1 | CASSEDRGGISEQFF | TGTGCCAGCAGTGAGGACAGGGGTGGAATTAGTGAGCAGTTCTTC
TRBJ2-1 | - | TRBV29-1 | - | CSVGGGAAKNNEQFF | TGCAGCGTTGGAGGCGGGGCGGCCAAAAACAATGAGCAGTTCTTC
TRBJ1-2 | - | TRBV3-1 | TRBD1 | CASSPTTGQGPYGYTF | TGTGCCAGCAGCCCTACCACCGGACAGGGCCCTTACGGCTACACCTTC